This paragraph covers one T cell receptor beta chain sequence. This sample is drawn from a study of blood T cell repertoires in COVID-19. Across the study: PBMCs, B-cell-depleted T cells, or T cells provided the cDNA or gDNA that made up the material.

Germline lookup yields CDR1 SQVTM and CDR2 ANQGSEA. There are 12 residues in the CDR3. Trimming shortened V by 1 base and J by 5 bases, and 8 bases separated the two germline ends. This table comes from immunoSEQ multiplex PCR, and its TCRdb copy is limited to in-frame clones, with some not included. The top ten hold more than 20% of the sample, which has tens of thousands of clones, over 70% seen once. Material for sequencing was peripheral blood. The chain is built from TRBV29-1 and TRBJ2-5; D is possibly TRBD2 (5 bases). This receptor was obtained from a man in his sixties with acute or convalescent COVID-19. The CDR3 reads CSVEGGFETQYF. CDR3 DNA: TGCAGCGTTGAAGGAGGGTTTGAGACCCAGTACTTC. The full variable domain, with the rest looked up from reference TRBV29-1 and TRBJ2-5, is SAVISQKPSRDICQRGTSLTIQCQVDSQVTMMFWYRQQPGQSLTLIATANQGSEATYESGFVIDKFPISRPNLTFSTLTVSNMSPEDSSIYLCSVEGGFETQYFGPGTRLLVL.